There are many counts of the clone carrying this T cell receptor (beta chain). This sample was taken from a study of CD8+CD57+ T cells in acquired aplastic anemia. Overall study context: The average for DNA from sorted CD4+ and CD8+ cells was 3 to 3.5 ug.

Sequenced patients had shown CD8+CD57+ cell expansion by flow cytometry. Genomic DNA constituted the template upon which TCR beta VDJ and CDR3 profiling was performed. TCRdb ran MiXCR on the reads and lists one entry per CDR3 protein. This sample has more than 150,000 distinct CDR3 sequences, with 40% to 55% found just once. The CDR3 totals 15 residues. CDR1 and CDR2 from the germline V gene are SGHRS and YFSETQ. V was trimmed by 6 bases and J by 0 bases, leaving 12 bases between them. This TCR was recovered from a human donor with aplastic anemia. The source material was sorted CD4+, CD8+, or CD8+CD57+ T cells (not recorded which) from PBMCs. The genes are TRBV5-1 and TRBJ1-4; weak D call: TRBD1 (6 bases). CDR3 sequence: CASTTSGATNEKLFF. The CDR3 bases are TGCGCCAGCACAACCTCAGGGGCAACTAATGAAAAACTGTTTTTT. The full variable domain, with the rest looked up from reference TRBV5-1 and TRBJ1-4, is KAGVTQTPRYLIKTRGQQVTLSCSPISGHRSVSWYQQTPGQGLQFLFEYFSETQRNKGNFPGRFSGRQFSNSRSEMNVSTLELGDSALYLCASTTSGATNEKLFFGSGTQLSVL.